This T cell receptor (beta chain) emerged from a study of T cell responses to AZD1222 COVID-19 vaccine (dated by TCRdb to the early 2020s). Looking at the study overall: TCR sequencing covered 233 trial participants: 200 to 220 given two doses of AZD1222 and 26 given two doses of MenACWY control vaccine. Trial participants were enrolled into age subgroups of 18-55, 56-69 and 70-plus years, which contained 148, 28 and 57 TCR-sequenced participants, respectively.

The CDR3 regions of human TCRbeta chains were analyzed by immunosequencing. The authors' analysis ran thus. Repertoire TCRs were checked for matches against a reference library of SARS-CoV-2-specific TCRs that had been generated using the MIRA antigen-specificity platform. Breadth was defined as the fraction of unique TCRs that were SARS-CoV-2-associated. Depth was defined as the fraction of total T cells that were SARS-CoV-2-associated. Each spike-specific TCR was assigned to its reactive spike region and to a CD4 or CD8 class using the MIRA data. Log10-transformed breadth and depth values were compared by one-way ANOVA with Sidak's multiple comparisons tests. TCRdb took over this immuneACCESS table, retaining in-frame rearrangements with V and J assigned. Such tables are incomplete; in checked studies, under half of the missing clones stem from an unresolved V gene, and the remainder is unexplained. V and J calls and clone size follow that table, whereas D and trimming were derived from the DNA. In all, the sample holds roughly 160,000 clones, and just over 90% of those were seen once. The ten largest make up roughly 4.5% of the sample.

General conclusions and limits of the study: Participants were mostly white British, with more females than males. The authors suggested clonal diversity may have been underestimated. The whole spike protein was spanned by vaccine-associated CD4 TCRs, and dominant responses were seen in regions 160-218 and 743-854. After two AZD1222 doses, both the breadth and the depth of spike-specific TCRs were significantly higher than at day 0 and than in MenACWY recipients. No day 14 peak-response samples were available, so repertoires were characterized only after the peak T cell response. Reportedly, close to half of the unique spike-specific TCRs recognized epitopes lying outside the regions that are mutated in the B.1.351 and B.1.1.7 variants. The 56-69-year group was small, and its depth increase did not reach significance, likely because of low power. Only five or six AZD1222 recipients were SARS-CoV-2 seropositive at baseline, limiting conclusions about previously exposed vaccinees.

About this clone itself: There is no known antigen for this receptor. Base qualities are not at hand, and no much larger clone is one base apart.

The time point label on this specimen signifies: baseline before first vaccination. The sample's treatment or condition, from its label and the paper: meningococcal conjugate vaccine given as trial control. Samples from vaccinated people were obtained from the UK trials COV001 and COV002, which included a single-blind randomized controlled phase 2/3 trial of AZD1222 (ChAdOx1 nCoV-19) in healthy adults. For TCRbeta chain sequencing, PBMC samples were collected from trial participants at day 0 and at day 28 after the second dose. The source was peripheral blood, collected on day 0 of MenACWY control vaccination. This sequence was found in an adult in good health.

CDR3 region: CASSPRGYEQYF. The nucleotides read TGCGCCAGCAGCCCCCGGGGCTACGAGCAGTACTTC. The rearrangement joined TRBV5-1 to TRBJ2-7; a weak D assignment points to TRBD2 (5 bases agree). The germline V gene specifies SGHRS as CDR1 and YFSETQ as CDR2. V is reduced by 4 bases and J by 3 bases, leaving a spacing of 8 bases between them. From cysteine to phenylalanine, the CDR3 is 12 amino acids long. Only the CDR3 DNA stays, 36 bases, in frame from base 1.